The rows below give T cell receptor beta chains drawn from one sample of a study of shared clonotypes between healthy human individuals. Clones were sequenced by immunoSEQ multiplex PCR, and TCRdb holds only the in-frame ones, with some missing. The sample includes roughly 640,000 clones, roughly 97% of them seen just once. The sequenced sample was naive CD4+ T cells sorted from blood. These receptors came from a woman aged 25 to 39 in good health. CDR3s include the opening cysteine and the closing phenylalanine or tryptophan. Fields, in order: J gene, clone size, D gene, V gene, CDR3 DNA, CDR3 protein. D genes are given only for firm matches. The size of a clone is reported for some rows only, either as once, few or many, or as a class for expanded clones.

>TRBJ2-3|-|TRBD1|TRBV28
TGTGCCAGCAGTGCCCGGGACAGGGGGTTAACAGATACGCAGTATTTT
CASSARDRGLTDTQYF
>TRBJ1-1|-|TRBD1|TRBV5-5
TGTGCCAGCAGTTTAACAGGGGTGAAGACTGAAGCTTTCTTT
CASSLTGVKTEAFF
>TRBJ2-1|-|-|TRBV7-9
TGTGCCAGCAGCTTAGCGCAGGGCGGGCAGTTCTTC
CASSLAQGGQFF
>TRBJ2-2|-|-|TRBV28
TGTGCCAGCAGCCCGACAGATGTCGCCGGGGAGCTGTTTTTT
CASSPTDVAGELFF
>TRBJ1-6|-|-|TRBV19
TGTGCCAGTAGTCAGAAGAAGGCTCATAATTCACCCCTCCACTTT
CASSQKKAHNSPLHF
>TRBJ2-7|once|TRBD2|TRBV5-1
TGCGCCAGCAGCAGGACTAGCGGGACCTACGAGCAGTACTTC
CASSRTSGTYEQYF
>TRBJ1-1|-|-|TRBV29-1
TGCAGCGTTGGGCGGGATGTGAAGAACACTGAAGCTTTCTTT
CSVGRDVKNTEAFF
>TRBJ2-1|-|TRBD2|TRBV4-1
TGCGCCAGCAGCCAAGTCTCGGGACTAGCGGGAGGGCTGAGCTCCTACAATGAGCAGTTCTTC
CASSQVSGLAGGLSSYNEQFF
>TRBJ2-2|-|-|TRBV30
TGTGCCTGGAGGAGGCAGGGGATTCGGGAGCTGTTTTTT
CAWRRQGIRELFF
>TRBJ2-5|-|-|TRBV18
TGTGCCAGCTCACCACCCCACAGGGCGGGGACCCAGTACTTC
CASSPPHRAGTQYF
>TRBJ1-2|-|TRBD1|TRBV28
TGTGCCAGCAGCCCTGGGCAGGGGGCGCTTAATGGCTACACCTTC
CASSPGQGALNGYTF
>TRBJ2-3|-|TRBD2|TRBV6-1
TGTGCCAGCAGTGGAACTAGCGGAGGCTTGGGAATAGATACGCAGTATTTT
CASSGTSGGLGIDTQYF
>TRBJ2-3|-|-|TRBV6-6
TGTGCCAGCAGTGGCCGGGACCGAGGGGAAGATACGCAGTATTTT
CASSGRDRGEDTQYF
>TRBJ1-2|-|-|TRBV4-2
TGTGCCAGCAGCCAAGATGCGGTCTACTATGGCTACACCTTC
CASSQDAVYYGYTF
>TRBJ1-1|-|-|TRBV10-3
TGTGCCATCAATCAAGGGAGGGAGGCAGCTTTCTTT
CAINQGREAAFF
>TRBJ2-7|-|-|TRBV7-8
TGTGCCAGCAGCTTATATGAATCGGGGCTAGCGCCTACCTACGAGCAGTACTTC
CASSLYESGLAPTYEQYF
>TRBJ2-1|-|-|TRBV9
TGTGCCAGCAGCGTTAGCTACAATGAGCAGTTCTTC
CASSVSYNEQFF
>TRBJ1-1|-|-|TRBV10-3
TGTGCCATCAGTGAGGCAGTAACCATTTATGAAGCTTTCTTT
CAISEAVTIYEAFF
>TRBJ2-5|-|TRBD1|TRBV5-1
TGCGCCAGCAGCTTGGGCCCACAGGGGGCGGGTGAGACCCAGTACTTC
CASSLGPQGAGETQYF
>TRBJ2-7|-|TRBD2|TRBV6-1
TGTGCCAGCAGTGAAGTTGCGGGAGGGCCAAACGAGCAGTACTTC
CASSEVAGGPNEQYF
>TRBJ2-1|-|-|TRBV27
TGTGCCAGCAGTCCTGAAGCGGGCACGAGCTCCTACAATGAGCAGTTCTTC
CASSPEAGTSSYNEQFF
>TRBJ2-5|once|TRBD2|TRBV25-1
TGTGCCAGCAGTAAGACTAGCGTAAAAGAGACCCAGTACTTC
CASSKTSVKETQYF
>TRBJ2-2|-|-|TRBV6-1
TGTGCCAGCAGTGTCGCTAGGGGGGCCGGGGAGCTGTTTTTT
CASSVARGAGELFF
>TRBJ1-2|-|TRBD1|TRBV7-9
TGTGCCAGCAGCTTCGGACAGGGTGGTTATAAGTATGGCTACACCTTC
CASSFGQGGYKYGYTF
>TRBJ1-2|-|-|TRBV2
TGTGCCAGCAGTGAATTCGGGGCCCCAGCCTATGGCTACACCTTC
CASSEFGAPAYGYTF
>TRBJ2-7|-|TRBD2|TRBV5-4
TGTGCCAGCAGCCTAGCGGGAGTCCCCTACGAGCAGTACTTC
CASSLAGVPYEQYF
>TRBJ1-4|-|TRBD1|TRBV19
TGTGCCAGTAGTCCGGGACAGGGAACTTTCGGTAATGAAAAACTGTTTTTT
CASSPGQGTFGNEKLFF
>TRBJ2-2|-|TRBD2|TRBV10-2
TGCGCCAGCAGTGGACTAGCGGGAGCTCGTACCGGGGAGCTGTTTTTT
CASSGLAGARTGELFF
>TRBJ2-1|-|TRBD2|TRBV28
TGTGCCAGCAGCCCCATGACTAGCGGGAGGTCCCGAGAGCAGTTCTTC
CASSPMTSGRSREQFF
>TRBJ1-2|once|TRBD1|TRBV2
TGTGCCAGCAGTACCGGGACAGGTGGCTACACCTTC
CASSTGTGGYTF